This TCR beta chain came from a study of shared clonotypes between healthy human individuals. In the study overall: Aged 18 to 49, the donors were a couple of women and a few men.

Without sorting, samples used some 84 million PBMCs for genomic DNA. Only in-frame clones appear in the TCRdb table, and some are missing; sequencing was by immunoSEQ multiplex PCR. The sample records 520,000 or so clones, 75% to 85% being singletons. This CDR3 contains 15 residues. In germline, CDR1 is MNHNY, CDR2 SVGAGI (reference sequence). V was shortened by 2 bases and J by 7 bases, with 16 bases between the two germline ends. This rearrangement joins TRBV6-6 to TRBJ2-3; TRBD2 is a possible D gene (5 bases). The sequence was collected from a woman between 35 and 50 years old in good health. Some clones in this sample may be carry-over from other donors' samples. Specimen: PBMCs. CDR3 in DNA: TGTGCCAGCAGTTACCAACAGAGGGCACCAAATACGCAGTATTTT. Residues: CASSYQQRAPNTQYF.